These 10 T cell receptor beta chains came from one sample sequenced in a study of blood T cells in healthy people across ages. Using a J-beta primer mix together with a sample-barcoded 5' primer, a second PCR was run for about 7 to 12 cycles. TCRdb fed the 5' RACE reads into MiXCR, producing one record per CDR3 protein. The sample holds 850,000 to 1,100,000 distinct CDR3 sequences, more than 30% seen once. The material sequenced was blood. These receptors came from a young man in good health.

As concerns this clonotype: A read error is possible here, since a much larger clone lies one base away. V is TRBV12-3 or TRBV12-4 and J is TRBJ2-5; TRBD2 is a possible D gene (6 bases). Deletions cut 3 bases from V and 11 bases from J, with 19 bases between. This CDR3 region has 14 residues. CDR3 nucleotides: TGTGCCAGCAGTTTGGGGCGGGGCAACAATGAGCAGTACTTC. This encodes CASSLGRGNNEQYF.

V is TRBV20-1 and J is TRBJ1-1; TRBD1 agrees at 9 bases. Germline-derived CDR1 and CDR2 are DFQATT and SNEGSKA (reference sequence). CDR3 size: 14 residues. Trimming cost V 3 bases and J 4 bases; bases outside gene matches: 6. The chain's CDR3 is CSASTGGWSTEAFF. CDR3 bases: TGCAGTGCTAGTACAGGGGGCTGGAGCACTGAAGCTTTCTTT.

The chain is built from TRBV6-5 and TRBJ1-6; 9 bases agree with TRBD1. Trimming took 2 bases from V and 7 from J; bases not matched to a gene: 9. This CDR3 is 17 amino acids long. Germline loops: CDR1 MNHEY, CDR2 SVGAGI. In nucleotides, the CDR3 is TGTGCCAGCAGTTACGACTCTCCGGGACAGGGAAATTCACCCCTCCACTTT. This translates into CASSYDSPGQGNSPLHF.

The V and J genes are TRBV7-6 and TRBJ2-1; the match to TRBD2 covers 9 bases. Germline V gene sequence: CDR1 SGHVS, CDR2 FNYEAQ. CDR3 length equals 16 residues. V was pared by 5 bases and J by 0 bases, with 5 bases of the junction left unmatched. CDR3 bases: TGTGCCAGCAGCCGTAGCGGGGGAGGCTCCTACAATGAGCAGTTCTTC. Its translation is CASSRSGGGSYNEQFF.

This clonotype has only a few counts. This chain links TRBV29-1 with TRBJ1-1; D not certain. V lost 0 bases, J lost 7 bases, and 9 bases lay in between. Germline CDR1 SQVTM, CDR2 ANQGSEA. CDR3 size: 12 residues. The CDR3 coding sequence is TGCAGCGTTGAAGATCTGGCCCTTGAAGCTTTCTTT. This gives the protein CSVEDLALEAFF.

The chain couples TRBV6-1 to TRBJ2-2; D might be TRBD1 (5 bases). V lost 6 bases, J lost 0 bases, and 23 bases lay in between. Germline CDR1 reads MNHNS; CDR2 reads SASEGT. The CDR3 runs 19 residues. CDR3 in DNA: TGTGCCAGCAGCCCCGCCCCATATGTAGACAGTCCGAACACCGGGGAGCTGTTTTTT. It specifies CASSPAPYVDSPNTGELFF.

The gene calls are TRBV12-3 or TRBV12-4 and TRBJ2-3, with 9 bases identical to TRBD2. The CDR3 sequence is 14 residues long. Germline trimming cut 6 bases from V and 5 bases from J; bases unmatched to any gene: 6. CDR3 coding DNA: TGTGCCAGCAGGCGGGGGGGTGGTGGAGATACGCAGTATTTT. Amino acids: CASRRGGGGDTQYF.

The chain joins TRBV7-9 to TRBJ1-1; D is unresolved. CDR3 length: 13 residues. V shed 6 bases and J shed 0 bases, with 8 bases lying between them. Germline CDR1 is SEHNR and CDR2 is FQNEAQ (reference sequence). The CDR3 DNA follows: TGTGCCAGCAGGGTAAGAGTGAACACTGAAGCTTTCTTT. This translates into CASRVRVNTEAFF.

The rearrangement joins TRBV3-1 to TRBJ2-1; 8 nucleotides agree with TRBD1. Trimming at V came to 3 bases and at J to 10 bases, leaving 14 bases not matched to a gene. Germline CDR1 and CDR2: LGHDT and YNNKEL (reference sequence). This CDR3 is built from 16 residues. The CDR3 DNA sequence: TGTGCCAGCAGCCATCGGGACAGGTCACCTAATCCCGAGCAGTTCTTC. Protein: CASSHRDRSPNPEQFF.

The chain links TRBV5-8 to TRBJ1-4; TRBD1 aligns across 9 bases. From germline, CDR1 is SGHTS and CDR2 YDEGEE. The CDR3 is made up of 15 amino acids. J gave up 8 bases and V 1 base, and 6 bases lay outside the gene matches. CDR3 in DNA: TGTGCCAGCAGCTTGCCGGGACAGGGTAACGAAAAACTGTTTTTT. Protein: CASSLPGQGNEKLFF.